The clone carrying this T cell receptor (beta chain) was counted a few times. The sample originates from a study of blood T cells in healthy people across ages. The CDR3 contains 14 residues. CDR1 and CDR2 (germline): SQVTM, ANQGSEA. Trimming pared 2 bases from V and 4 bases from J, leaving 13 bases between. A sample-barcoded 5' primer and a J-beta primer mix were used in a second PCR of about 7 to 11 cycles. TCRdb re-called the 5' RACE reads with MiXCR, one entry per CDR3 protein. Of approximately 760,000 distinct CDR3 sequences in the sample, 25% are singletons; the top ten hold just under 9.5%. These data were likewise used in another study, on T cells of mothers and their children. That source notes: Among related mother-child pairs, overlap was slightly higher than in unrelated pairs, though not significantly.

V is TRBV29-1 and J is TRBJ2-3; D possibly corresponds to TRBD2 (6 bases). The sequence was collected from a boy under 18 in good health. Sequenced sample: blood. The CDR3 sequence is CSVEYNGSPDTQYF. The CDR3 DNA is TGCAGCGTTGAATATAACGGGAGTCCAGATACGCAGTATTTT.